Ten or more counts support the clone carrying this TCR beta chain. Its antigen is undetermined. These data originate in a study of T cells after yellow fever vaccination. The 5'RACE template-switching step produced TCR cDNA and added a universal primer site and UMIs. TCRdb re-called the 5' RACE reads with MiXCR, one entry per CDR3 protein. The data hold 170,000 or so distinct CDR3 sequences, with approximately 6.2% observed a single time. Per germline, CDR1 MNHEY and CDR2 SVGAGI. The CDR3 has 16 residues. Trimming removed 0 bases from V and 6 bases from J, with 16 bases in between. General study points: Just a small share of clonotypes turned up in the CD4 compartment as well as the CD8 compartment.

J is TRBJ2-3 and V is TRBV6-5; D might be TRBD1 or TRBD2, each matching 6 bases. The receptor comes from a man between 18 and 29 years old who received the YFV17D yellow fever vaccine. Material: CD4+ T cells sorted from PBMCs, obtained on the day of the first yellow fever vaccination. CDR3 region: CASSYSPRGAYDTQYF. The CDR3 DNA reads TGTGCCAGCAGTTACTCCCCAAGGGGGGCGTACGATACGCAGTATTTT.